This T cell receptor (beta chain) stems from a study of T-cell memory formation after mild COVID-19. Study results and limitations: CD4/CD8 balance characterized clones contracting day 15 to 85, and CD4+ skew characterized later expanders.

The length of the CDR3 is 14 residues. Trimming took off 6 bases at V and 0 bases at J, with 12 bases between the two ends. This clonotype was seen at least ten times. Its antigen is still unknown. Researchers used 5'RACE with constant-segment primers to make TCR alpha and TCR beta cDNA libraries that carry sample barcodes and UMIs. TCRdb reprocessed the 5' RACE reads via MiXCR and lists one record per CDR3 protein. The sample has about 440,000 distinct CDR3 sequences, about 19% seen once. Source material: PBMCs or a T cell subset sorted from them (not recorded which). The chain recombines TRBV12-3 or TRBV12-4 with TRBJ2-7; D ambiguous. This TCR was sampled from an adult woman who had mild COVID-19 (a few samples of this study predate the infection). Cell type and time point are not known. The CDR3 sequence: CASRRGYSSYEQYF. The CDR3 bases are TGTGCCAGCAGGCGAGGCTATAGCTCCTACGAGCAGTACTTC.